The 3 T cell receptor beta chains presented below share a single source sample, sequenced in a study of T cell responses to AZD1222 COVID-19 vaccine. TCRdb keeps only in-frame clones here, not all; method: immunoSEQ multiplex PCR. This table has 77,000 or so clones, around 93% appearing once. The specimen comprised peripheral blood, sampled 28 days after the second AZD1222 dose. Receptors originate from an adult who received the AZD1222 COVID-19 vaccine.

V gene TRBV28 combines with J gene TRBJ2-3, with TRBD1 matching 9 bases. The CDR3 loop spans 16 amino acids. The germline V gene has CDR1 MDHEN and CDR2 SYDVKM. V dropped 3 bases and J dropped 3; count of bases not matched to a gene: 7. The CDR3 nucleotides are TGTGCCAGCAGTTTGTTCGGGACAGGGCCGACAGATACGCAGTATTTT. Protein sequence: CASSLFGTGPTDTQYF.

The chain joins TRBV11-2 to TRBJ2-7; D is uncertain. This CDR3 is 17 amino acids long. With 1 base removed from V and 5 bases from J, the gap between germline ends came to 21 bases. Germline loops: CDR1 SGHAT, CDR2 FQNNGV. The CDR3 DNA follows: TGTGCCAGCAGCTTAGTAATGGTCGGGCCCCCGGAGAACGAGCAGTACTTC. Encoded protein: CASSLVMVGPPENEQYF.

The chain combines TRBV28 with TRBJ2-7; D possibly matches TRBD1 or TRBD2 (7 bases each). There are 21 residues in the CDR3. V lost 1 base and J 0 bases, leaving 28 bases between the germline ends. Germline CDR1 and CDR2: MDHEN and SYDVKM. The CDR3 DNA sequence: TGTGCCAGCAGTTTATCCTTGTCGACAGGGCGAAGCGGGGTGGGCTCCTACGAGCAGTACTTC. Translated: CASSLSLSTGRSGVGSYEQYF.